This entry lists 17 T cell receptor beta chains sequenced from one sample in a study of cytomegalovirus exposure and HLA in healthy donors. The primer mix had 60 Vbeta and 13 Jbeta primers. Libraries were prepared by immunoSEQ multiplex PCR; TCRdb keeps only in-frame clonotypes and omits some of them. The sample contains some 95,000 clones, about 67% of which appear only once. Sequencing was carried out using PBMCs. Receptor source: a woman under 30 in good health and CMV-seropositive.

This clone appeared a few times. The chain couples TRBV5-4 to TRBJ1-4; D is perhaps TRBD1 (5 bases). V dropped 4 bases and J dropped 6 bases, with 13 bases sitting between them. CDR3 length equals 14 residues. The germline V gene has CDR1 SGHNT and CDR2 YYREEE (reference sequence). The CDR3 DNA reads as TGTGCCAGCAGCGAGGCAGGGTTGGATGAAAAACTGTTTTTT. As protein: CASSEAGLDEKLFF. The full variable domain, in which reference TRBV5-4 and TRBJ1-4 provide the parts outside the CDR3, is ETGVTQSPTHLIKTRGQQVTLRCSSQSGHNTVSWYQQALGQGPQFIFQYYREEENGRGNFPPRFSGLQFPNYSSELNVNALELDDSALYLCASSEAGLDEKLFFGSGTQLSVL.

The table lists this clone with a few counts. The chain couples TRBV28 to TRBJ1-4; D may be TRBD1 (5 bases). Looked up from germline, CDR1 is MDHEN and CDR2 is SYDVKM. V was shortened by 6 bases and J by 7 bases, with 18 bases between the two germline ends. The CDR3 spans 15 residues. The CDR3 reads CASSPSSGEGEKLFF. CDR3 nucleotide sequence: TGTGCCAGCAGCCCTTCCTCGGGGGAGGGTGAAAAACTGTTTTTT.

This clone was seen only a few times. V usage is TRBV5-4 and J usage is TRBJ2-5; TRBD1 aligns across 7 bases. The CDR3 length is 14 residues. Unmatched junction bases numbered 9, after V lost 9 bases and J lost 1 base. Germline assignment: CDR1 SGHNT and CDR2 YYREEE (reference sequence). CDR3 DNA sequence: TGTGCCACCGGGGTTAGGGGGCTCCAAGAGACCCAGTACTTC. It is translated as CATGVRGLQETQYF.

The rearrangement joins TRBV29-1 to TRBJ2-7; D may be TRBD2 (6 bases). V dropped 7 bases and J dropped 6 bases, with 19 bases sitting between them. The CDR3 contains 13 residues. The germline V gene has CDR1 SQVTM and CDR2 ANQGSEA. CDR3 sequence: CSAGTAVEGEQYF. CDR3 nucleotides: TGCAGCGCTGGGACCGCCGTGGAGGGCGAGCAGTACTTC.

V is TRBV11-2 and J is TRBJ1-3, with D possibly TRBD1 on 6 matching bases. The CDR3 has 16 amino acids. Trimming stripped 5 bases from V and 2 bases from J, with 16 bases between. The V gene's germline CDR1 is SGHAT and CDR2 FQNNGV. The CDR3 is CASSPRGGMAGNTIYF. CDR3 bases: TGTGCCAGCAGCCCAAGGGGGGGAATGGCTGGAAACACCATATATTTT.

The DNA of the CDR3 is TGCGCCAGCAGCCAGGTCCTAGTGAACTACGAGCAGTACTTC. Its protein product is CASSQVLVNYEQYF. V and J are TRBV4-3 and TRBJ2-7; D unclear. Germline V gene sequence: CDR1 LGHNA, CDR2 YSLEER. Trimming cost V 3 bases and J 3 bases, with 12 bases left between them. CDR3 size: 14 residues.

This chain uses TRBV4-3 with TRBJ2-1; a possible D gene is TRBD2 (5 bases). The CDR3 consists of 16 residues. V shed 5 bases and J shed 0 bases, with 14 bases lying between them. The V gene's germline CDR1 is LGHNA and CDR2 YSLEER. The CDR3 DNA follows: TGCGCCAGCAGCATTCAAGCGGAGATCTCCTACAATGAGCAGTTCTTC. Its translation: CASSIQAEISYNEQFF.

This clone is labeled as large. The CDR3 coding sequence is TGTGCCAGCAGTCTCCCAGGGAACGGGGAGCTGTTTTTT. This codes for CASSLPGNGELFF. The chain carries TRBV11-1 and TRBJ2-2; perhaps TRBD1 as D (5 bases). V shed 6 bases and J shed 7 bases, with 12 bases lying between them. The germline CDR1 and CDR2 sequences are SGHAT and FQDESV (reference sequence). The CDR3 consists of 13 residues.

This clone was detected a few times. The chain carries TRBV5-6 and TRBJ1-2; D is ambiguous. V lost 4 bases, J lost 0 bases, and 19 bases lay in between. CDR1 is SGHDT, CDR2 YYEEEE, per germline. This CDR3 has 17 residues. CDR3 nucleotides: TGTGCCAGCAGCCCTGATGGAGGCGAAACCCCTAACTATGGCTACACCTTC. Its protein is CASSPDGGETPNYGYTF.

V usage is TRBV5-1 and J usage is TRBJ1-6, with 8 nucleotides matching TRBD1. V shed 0 bases and J 9 bases; nucleotides not matched to a gene: 5. CDR1 is SGHRS and CDR2 is YFSETQ in the germline V gene. This CDR3 region has 15 residues. The CDR3 here is CASSLDQGTGSPLHF. CDR3 DNA sequence: TGCGCCAGCAGCTTGGATCAGGGGACAGGTTCACCCCTCCACTTT.

The V gene is TRBV7-2, the J gene TRBJ2-7; D possibly corresponds to TRBD2 (7 bases). The CDR3 has 13 amino acids. V gave up 6 bases and J gave up 2 bases, with 11 bases separating them. CDR1 SGHTA and CDR2 FQGNSA come from the germline V gene. The CDR3 bases are TGTGCCAGCAGACTAGGGGGGGCCTACGAGCAGTACTTC. Protein sequence: CASRLGGAYEQYF. The full variable domain, rest sourced from reference TRBV7-2 and TRBJ2-7, is GAGVSQSPSNKVTEKGKDVELRCDPISGHTALYWYRQSLGQGLEFLIYFQGNSAPDKSGLPSDRFSAERTGGSVSTLTIQRTQQEDSAVYLCASRLGGAYEQYFGPGTRLTVT.

This rearrangement joins TRBV11-2 to TRBJ1-1; no reliable D call. V was cut by 5 bases and J by 12 bases, with 22 bases left in between. The CDR3 is 14 residues long. Germline V gene data show CDR1 as SGHAT and CDR2 as FQNNGV. The CDR3 coding sequence is TGTGCCAGCAGCCCCCGTCCTGATGGAGGCAGTCCTTTCTTT. Encoded protein: CASSPRPDGGSPFF.

In DNA, the CDR3 is TGTGCCAGCAGCCAAGCGGCCGGGGAGGTGGGCAATGAGCAGTTCTTC. Translation: CASSQAAGEVGNEQFF. The chain couples TRBV4-2 to TRBJ2-1, with D possibly TRBD2 on 6 matching bases. Deletions cut 1 base from V and 6 bases from J, with 16 bases between. The CDR3 spans 16 residues. The germline V gene has CDR1 LGHNA and CDR2 YNFKEQ.

This clone has just one count. This sequence joins TRBV6-1 and TRBJ2-5; 9 positions match TRBD2. Germline lookup yields CDR1 MNHNS and CDR2 SASEGT. The CDR3 is 14 residues long. Unmatched junction bases numbered 8, after V lost 7 bases and J lost 5 bases. The CDR3 spells CASMRTSVSETQYF. The DNA for the CDR3 is TGTGCCAGCATGAGGACTAGCGTAAGCGAGACCCAGTACTTC.

This clone was picked up many times. The genes are TRBV7-8 and TRBJ2-7; TRBD1 might be the D (6 bases). Between the trimmed V and J ends, which lost 5 bases and 0 bases, there was a span of 14 bases. The CDR3 is 15 amino acids. Germline V gene data show CDR1 as SGHVS and CDR2 as FQNEAQ. The CDR3 region is CASSPRTVSSYEQYF. The CDR3 DNA sequence: TGTGCCAGCAGCCCGCGGACAGTGAGCTCCTACGAGCAGTACTTC.

The chain links TRBV9 to TRBJ1-5; D may be TRBD1 (5 bases). Germline assignment: CDR1 SGDLS and CDR2 YYNGEE. There are 14 residues in the CDR3. The V gene lost 2 bases and the J gene lost 5 bases, with 11 bases spanning the gap. CDR3 sequence: CASSVDSSYQPQHF. CDR3 sequence (DNA): TGTGCCAGCAGCGTCGACAGTTCTTATCAGCCCCAGCATTTT. The full variable domain, its missing parts supplied by reference TRBV9 and TRBJ1-5, is DSGVTQTPKHLITATGQRVTLRCSPRSGDLSVYWYQQSLDQGLQFLIQYYNGEERAKGNILERFSAQQFPDLHSELNLSSLELGDSALYFCASSVDSSYQPQHFGDGTRLSIL.

The rearrangement uses TRBV7-9 and TRBJ2-7; TRBD1 is a possible D gene (6 bases). The germline V and J ends were trimmed by 1 base and 5 bases, with 12 bases remaining between them. Per the germline V gene, CDR1 is SEHNR and CDR2 is FQNEAQ (reference sequence). The CDR3 length is 14 residues. The CDR3 bases are TGTGCCAGCAGCTTAGGGACAGCATCCGACGAGCAGTACTTC. Translating gives CASSLGTASDEQYF.